This record looks at one TCR beta chain sequence and its context. The target antigen is unknown. A read error may account for a junction end that differs from germline. CDR1 is SNHLY, CDR2 FYNNEI, per germline. This CDR3 is 12 amino acids long. The record originates from a study of long-term antiretroviral therapy in people with HIV. Findings of the study overall: On ART adherence, viral resistance or therapy changes, no data were available. Repertoires with HIV possessed tighter CDR3 length spans than those of controls. Relative to transplant donor controls, diversity remained lower despite increasing after ART.

Run at survey level, the immunoSEQ assay was version v3.0. The data were produced by immunoSEQ multiplex PCR, yet TCRdb's version contains in-frame clones alone and is incomplete. The data contain 20,000 to 25,000 clones, around 82% of them seen just once; the ten biggest clones take up over 8.5%. A minimum of one pre-ART and two post-ART PBMC samples existed for each donor. The source material was unsorted PBMCs, sampled around 2.4 years after starting antiretroviral therapy. The TCR comes from a man in his forties or fifties with HIV. The V gene is TRBV2, the J gene TRBJ2-4, with TRBD2 as a possible D gene (6 bases). The CDR3 nucleotides read TGTGCCAGCAGTCGGGTGACTAGTGATCATCACTTC. Protein: CASSRVTSDHHF.